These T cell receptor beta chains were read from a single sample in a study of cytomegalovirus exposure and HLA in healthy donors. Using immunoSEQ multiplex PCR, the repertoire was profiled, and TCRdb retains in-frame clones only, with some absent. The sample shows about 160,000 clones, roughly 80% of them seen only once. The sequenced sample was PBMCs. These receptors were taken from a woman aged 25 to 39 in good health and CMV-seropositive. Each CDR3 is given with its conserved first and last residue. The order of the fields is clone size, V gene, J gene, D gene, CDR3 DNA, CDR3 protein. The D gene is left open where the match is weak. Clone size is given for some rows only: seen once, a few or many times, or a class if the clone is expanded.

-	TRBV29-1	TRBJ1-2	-	TGCAGCGTGCCCAGGGCGGACTATGGCTACACCTTC	CSVPRADYGYTF
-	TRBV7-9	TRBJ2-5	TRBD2	TGTGCCAGCAGCCTAGCGGGGGGAACGGAGACCCAGTACTTC	CASSLAGGTETQYF
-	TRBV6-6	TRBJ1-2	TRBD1	TGTGCCAGCAGTTACTCGGACAGGGAGAGCTATGGCTACACCTTC	CASSYSDRESYGYTF
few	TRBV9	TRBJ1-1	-	TGTGCCAGCAGCGTCGGACAGCTGAACACTGAAGCTTTCTTT	CASSVGQLNTEAFF
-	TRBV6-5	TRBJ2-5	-	TGTGCCAGCAGTTACAATTCGGGAGAGCAGTACTTC	CASSYNSGEQYF
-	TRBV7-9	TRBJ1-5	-	TGTTCCAGCAGCCAGGGCAGGCCCTACGATCAGCCCCAGCATTTT	CSSSQGRPYDQPQHF
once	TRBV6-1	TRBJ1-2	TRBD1	TGTGCCAGCAGTGACCGGGACAGGGATTCTGGCTACACCTTC	CASSDRDRDSGYTF
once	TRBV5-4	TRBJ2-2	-	TGTGCCAGCAGCTTACCCCCATTGGGGGGTACCGGGGAGCTGTTTTTT	CASSLPPLGGTGELFF
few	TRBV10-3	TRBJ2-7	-	TGTGCCATCAGGGCCGGACAGATTGACCCCTACGAGCAGTACTTC	CAIRAGQIDPYEQYF
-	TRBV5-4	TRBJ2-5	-	TGTGCCAGCAGCTTGGCCGGGGGTCGAGAGACCCAGTACTTC	CASSLAGGRETQYF
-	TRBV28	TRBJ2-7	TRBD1	TGTGCCAGCAGGCCTACACTCGGACAGGGAAGCCTCTACGAGCAGTACTTC	CASRPTLGQGSLYEQYF
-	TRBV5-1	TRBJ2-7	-	TGCGCCAGCAGCTTGGCGGTGCAACAGTACGAGCAGTACTTC	CASSLAVQQYEQYF
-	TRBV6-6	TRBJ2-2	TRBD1	TGTGCCAGCAGGGAGACAGGGGGGAACACCGGGGAGCTGTTTTTT	CASRETGGNTGELFF
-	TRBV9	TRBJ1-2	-	TGTGCCAGCAGCGTAGTCACACACTATAACTATGGCTACACCTTC	CASSVVTHYNYGYTF
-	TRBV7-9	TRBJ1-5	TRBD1	TGTGCCAGCAGCTCCTCGGGACAGGGGGGCAATCAGCCCCAGCATTTT	CASSSSGQGGNQPQHF
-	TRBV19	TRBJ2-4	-	TGTGCCAGTAGTATCGCGGCCTTAGCCAAAAACATTCAGTACTTC	CASSIAALAKNIQYF
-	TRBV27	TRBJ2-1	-	TGTGCCAGCAGTTTCAAGCGGCTTAATGAGCAGTTCTTC	CASSFKRLNEQFF
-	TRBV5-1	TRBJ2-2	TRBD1	TGCGCCAGCAAGGAAGGGACAGATCCCCACACCGGGGAGCTGTTTTTT	CASKEGTDPHTGELFF
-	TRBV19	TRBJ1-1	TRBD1	TGTGCCAGTAGTTCCCGGGACAGCCTTCGGTGGGGGAACACTGAAGCTTTCTTT	CASSSRDSLRWGNTEAFF
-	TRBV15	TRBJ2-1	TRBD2	TGTGCCACCAGCAGAGATATCCCTAGCGGCAATGAGCAGTTCTTC	CATSRDIPSGNEQFF
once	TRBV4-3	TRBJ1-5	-	TGCGCCAGCAGCCAAGTGCAGGGGACGAATCAGCCCCAGCATTTT	CASSQVQGTNQPQHF
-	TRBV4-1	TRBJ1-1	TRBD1	TGCGCCAGCAGCCAGAGATTAAAGGGGACAGGGGGCCCAAAAGCTTTCTTT	CASSQRLKGTGGPKAFF
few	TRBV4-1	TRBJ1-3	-	TGCGCCAGCAGTCGGACAGAGGTGGCCGGAAACACCATATATTTT	CASSRTEVAGNTIYF
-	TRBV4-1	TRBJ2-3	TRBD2	TGCGCCAGCAACAAAGGGACTAGCGGGGGACTGAGCACAGATACGCAGTATTTT	CASNKGTSGGLSTDTQYF
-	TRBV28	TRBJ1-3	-	TGTGCCAGCAGTCTACGAGGGGGTTACTCTGGAAACACCATATATTTT	CASSLRGGYSGNTIYF
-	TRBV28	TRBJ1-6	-	TGTGCCAGCAGTTTCCCACAAAGCTCCTATAATTCACCCCTCCACTTT	CASSFPQSSYNSPLHF
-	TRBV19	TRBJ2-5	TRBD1	TGTGCCAGTAGTGTACTGACAGGGGGAAAGACCCAGTACTTC	CASSVLTGGKTQYF
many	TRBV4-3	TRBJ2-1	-	TGCGCCAGCAGCCAGGCTACCGGGGCCTACAATGAGCAGTTCTTC	CASSQATGAYNEQFF
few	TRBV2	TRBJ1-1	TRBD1	TGTGCCAGCAGCGTGGACAGGTGGAACACTGAAGCTTTCTTT	CASSVDRWNTEAFF
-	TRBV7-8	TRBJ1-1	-	TGTGCCAGCAGCTTTAGCGCCCGACTGAACACTGAAGCTTTCTTT	CASSFSARLNTEAFF
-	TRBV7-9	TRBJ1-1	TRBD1	TGTTCCAGCAGCTCGAACAGGGGCGGTTTCACTGAAGCTTTCTTT	CSSSSNRGGFTEAFF
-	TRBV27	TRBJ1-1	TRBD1	TGTGCCAGCAGTCCACAAATTCTGGGACAGGGAAGTAGGGGAAGCACTGAAGCTTTCTTT	CASSPQILGQGSRGSTEAFF
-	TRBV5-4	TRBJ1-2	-	TGTGCCAGCACCCCCGGGTCTGATGGACAATGGAGTGGCTATGGCTACACCTTC	CASTPGSDGQWSGYGYTF
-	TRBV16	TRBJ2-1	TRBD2	TGTGCCAGCAGCCAGGCGCGAGGACTAGCGGGGTACAATGAGCAGTTCTTC	CASSQARGLAGYNEQFF
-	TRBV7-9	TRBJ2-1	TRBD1	TGTGCCAGCAGCTCGACAGGGCGTGCTGAGCAGTTCTTC	CASSSTGRAEQFF
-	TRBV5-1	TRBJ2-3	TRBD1	TGCGCCAGCAGCTTGATCACCGGGACAGGGTGCCCCACTTATACGCAGTATTTT	CASSLITGTGCPTYTQYF
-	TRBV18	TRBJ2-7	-	TGTGCCAGCTCAAGATCTGGCGGGATCTCCTACGAGCAGTACTTC	CASSRSGGISYEQYF
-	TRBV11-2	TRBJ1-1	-	TGTGCCAGCAGCTTGCACAGGGCTTCCGAAGCTTTCTTT	CASSLHRASEAFF
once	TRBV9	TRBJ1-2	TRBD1	TGTGCCAGCAGCGTAGACGGGACAGAGTTTACCTATGGCTACACCTTC	CASSVDGTEFTYGYTF
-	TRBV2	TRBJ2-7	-	TGTGCCAGCAGTGAAATGGCCTTAACCTACGAGCAGTACTTC	CASSEMALTYEQYF
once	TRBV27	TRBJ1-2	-	TGTGCCAGCAGTTTTCATCGGAGCGGCTATGGCTACACCTTC	CASSFHRSGYGYTF
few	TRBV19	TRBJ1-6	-	TGTGCCAGTAGTATCCTGGGCAGCAGCTCCTATAATTCACCCCTCCACTTT	CASSILGSSSYNSPLHF
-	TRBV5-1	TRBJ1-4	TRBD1	TGCGCCAGCAGCCGAGGACAGGCAACTAATGAAAAACTGTTTTTT	CASSRGQATNEKLFF
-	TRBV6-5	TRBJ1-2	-	TGTGCCAGCAGAAATTCAGGGTCCCACTATGGCTACACCTTC	CASRNSGSHYGYTF
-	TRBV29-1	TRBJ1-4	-	TGCAGCGTTGGGGCGACAATTCAAGAAAAACTGTTTTTT	CSVGATIQEKLFF
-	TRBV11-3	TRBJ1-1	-	TGTGCCAGCAGCCCCCCAACTTCAGCAGCAGGGGCTTTCTTT	CASSPPTSAAGAFF
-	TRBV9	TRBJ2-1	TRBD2	TGTGCCAGCAGCGGCCGAGCTAGCGGCAATGAGCAGTTCTTC	CASSGRASGNEQFF
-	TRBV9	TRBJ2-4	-	TGTGCCAGCAGCGTAGGCGGGGGCGTAGCCAAAAACATTCAGTACTTC	CASSVGGGVAKNIQYF
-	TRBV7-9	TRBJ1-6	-	TGTTCCAGCAGATCCCAGGGTCACTCCTATAATTCACCCCTCCACTTT	CSSRSQGHSYNSPLHF
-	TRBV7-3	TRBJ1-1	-	TGTGCCAGCAGCTTGACGGGGGAAGGGGCTGAAGCTTTCTTT	CASSLTGEGAEAFF
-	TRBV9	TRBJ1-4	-	TGTGCCAGCAGCGGAAATCGGGAAAAACTGTTTTTT	CASSGNREKLFF
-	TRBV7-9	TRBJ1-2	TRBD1	TGTGCCAGCAGCGCCGTCGGGACAGGAACGGGCTACACCTTC	CASSAVGTGTGYTF
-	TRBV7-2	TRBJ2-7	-	TGTGCCAGCAGCTTAGTAGGAGGGCTCAACGAGCAGTACTTC	CASSLVGGLNEQYF
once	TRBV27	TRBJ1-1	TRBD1	TGTGCCAGCAGTGCCGCACGGGACAGGGGGCCCCTTAGGACTGAAGCTTTCTTT	CASSAARDRGPLRTEAFF